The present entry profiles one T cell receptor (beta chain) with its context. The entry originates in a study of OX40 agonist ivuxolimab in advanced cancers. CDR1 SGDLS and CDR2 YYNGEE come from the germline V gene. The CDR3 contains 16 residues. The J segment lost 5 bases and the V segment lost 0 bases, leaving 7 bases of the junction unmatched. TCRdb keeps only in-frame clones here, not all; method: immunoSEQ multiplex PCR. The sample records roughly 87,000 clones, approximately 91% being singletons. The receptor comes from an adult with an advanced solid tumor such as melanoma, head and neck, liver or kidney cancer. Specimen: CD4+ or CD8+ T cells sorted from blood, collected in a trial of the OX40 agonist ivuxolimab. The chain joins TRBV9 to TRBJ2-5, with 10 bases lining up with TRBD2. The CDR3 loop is CASSVGASGRGETQYF. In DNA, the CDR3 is TGTGCCAGCAGCGTAGGGGCTAGCGGGAGAGGGGAGACCCAGTACTTC.